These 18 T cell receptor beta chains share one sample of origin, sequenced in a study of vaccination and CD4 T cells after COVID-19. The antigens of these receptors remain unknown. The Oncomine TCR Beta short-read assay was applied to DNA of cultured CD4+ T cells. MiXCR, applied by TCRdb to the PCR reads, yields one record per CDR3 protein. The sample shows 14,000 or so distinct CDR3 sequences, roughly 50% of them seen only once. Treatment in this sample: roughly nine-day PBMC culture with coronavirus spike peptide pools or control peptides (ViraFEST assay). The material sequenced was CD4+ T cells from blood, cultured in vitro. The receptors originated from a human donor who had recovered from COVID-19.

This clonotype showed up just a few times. The CDR3 DNA reads TGTGCCAGCAGCTTAGCCCCAGGGACTAGCGGGACCTACGAGCAGTACTTC. The encoded protein is CASSLAPGTSGTYEQYF. V usage is TRBV7-6 and J usage is TRBJ2-7; 13 positions match TRBD2. Per the germline V gene, CDR1 is SGHVS and CDR2 is FNYEAQ. The CDR3 extends over 17 amino acids. Unmatched junction bases numbered 4, after V lost 0 bases and J lost 2 bases.

The CDR3 loop reads CASSFGQATNEKLFF. The CDR3 DNA reads as TGTGCCAGCAGCTTCGGACAAGCAACTAATGAAAAACTGTTTTTT. V gene TRBV7-8 combines with J gene TRBJ1-4, with a tentative D call TRBD1 (5 bases). V was trimmed by 3 bases and J by 0 bases, leaving 8 bases between them. The V gene's germline CDR1 is SGHVS and CDR2 FQNEAQ. This CDR3 has 15 amino acids.

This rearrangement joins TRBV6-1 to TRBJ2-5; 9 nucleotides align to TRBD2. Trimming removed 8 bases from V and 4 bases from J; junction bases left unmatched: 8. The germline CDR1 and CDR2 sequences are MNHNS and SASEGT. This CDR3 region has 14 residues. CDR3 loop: CASGPGTSSETQYF. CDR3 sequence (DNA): TGTGCCAGCGGTCCCGGGACTAGCTCAGAGACCCAGTACTTC.

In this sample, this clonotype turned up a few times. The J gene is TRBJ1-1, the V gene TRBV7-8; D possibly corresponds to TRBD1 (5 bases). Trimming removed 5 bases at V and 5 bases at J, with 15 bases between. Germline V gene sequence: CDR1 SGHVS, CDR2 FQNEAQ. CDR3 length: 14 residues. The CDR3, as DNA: TGTGCCAGCAGCCAAGGGACGGCAGGGACTGAAGCTTTCTTT. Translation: CASSQGTAGTEAFF. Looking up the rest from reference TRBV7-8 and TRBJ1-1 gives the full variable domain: GAGVSQSPRYKVAKRGQDVALRCDPISGHVSLFWYQQALGQGPEFLTYFQNEAQLDKSGLPSDRFFAERPEGSVSTLKIQRTQQEDSAVYLCASSQGTAGTEAFFGQGTRLTVV.

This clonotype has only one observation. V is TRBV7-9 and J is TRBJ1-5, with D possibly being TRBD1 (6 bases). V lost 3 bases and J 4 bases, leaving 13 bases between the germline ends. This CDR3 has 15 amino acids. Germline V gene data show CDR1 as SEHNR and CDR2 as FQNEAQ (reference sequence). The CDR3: CASSLDGGGNQPQHF. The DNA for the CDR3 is TGTGCCAGCAGCTTGGATGGGGGCGGGAATCAGCCCCAGCATTTT.

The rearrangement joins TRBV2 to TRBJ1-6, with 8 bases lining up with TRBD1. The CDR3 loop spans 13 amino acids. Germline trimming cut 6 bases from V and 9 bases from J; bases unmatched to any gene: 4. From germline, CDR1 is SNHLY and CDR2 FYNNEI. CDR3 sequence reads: CASRGQGASPLHF. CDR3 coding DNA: TGTGCCAGCAGGGGGCAGGGGGCTTCACCCCTCCACTTT.

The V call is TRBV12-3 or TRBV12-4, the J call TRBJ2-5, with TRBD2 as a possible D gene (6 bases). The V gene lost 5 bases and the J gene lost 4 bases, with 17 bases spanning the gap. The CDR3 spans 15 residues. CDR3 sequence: CASSQRSPGGETQYF. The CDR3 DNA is TGTGCCAGCAGTCAGAGGAGCCCCGGGGGAGAGACCCAGTACTTC.

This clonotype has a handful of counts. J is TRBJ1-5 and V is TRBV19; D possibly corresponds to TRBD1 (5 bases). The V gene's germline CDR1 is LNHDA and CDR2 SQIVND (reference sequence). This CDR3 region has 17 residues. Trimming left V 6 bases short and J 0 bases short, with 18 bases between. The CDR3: CASRETGSHYSNQPQHF. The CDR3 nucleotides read TGTGCCAGTAGAGAAACAGGATCCCATTATAGCAATCAGCCCCAGCATTTT.

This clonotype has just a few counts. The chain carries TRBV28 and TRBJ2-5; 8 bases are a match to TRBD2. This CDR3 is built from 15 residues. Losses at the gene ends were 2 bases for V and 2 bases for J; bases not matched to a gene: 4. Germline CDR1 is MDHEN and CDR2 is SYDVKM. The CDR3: CASSLTGGRQETQYF. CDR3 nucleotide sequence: TGTGCCAGCAGTTTAACGGGAGGGCGTCAAGAGACCCAGTACTTC.

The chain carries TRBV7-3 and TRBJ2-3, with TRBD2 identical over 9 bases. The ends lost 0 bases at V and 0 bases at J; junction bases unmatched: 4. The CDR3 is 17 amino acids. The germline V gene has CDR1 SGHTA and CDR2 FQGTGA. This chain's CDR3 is CASSLTAGGPSTDTQYF. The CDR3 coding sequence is TGTGCCAGCAGCTTAACTGCGGGGGGGCCTAGCACAGATACGCAGTATTTT.

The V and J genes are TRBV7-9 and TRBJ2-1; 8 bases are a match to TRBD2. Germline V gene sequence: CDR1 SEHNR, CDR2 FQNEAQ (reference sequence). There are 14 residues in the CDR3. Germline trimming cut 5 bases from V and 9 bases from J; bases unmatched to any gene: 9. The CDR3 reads CASSHLRAGGEQFF. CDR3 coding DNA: TGTGCCAGCAGCCACCTCCGGGCGGGAGGTGAGCAGTTCTTC. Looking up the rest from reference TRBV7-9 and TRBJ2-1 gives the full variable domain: DTGVSQNPRHKITKRGQNVTFRCDPISEHNRLYWYRQTLGQGPEFLTYFQNEAQLEKSRLLSDRFSAERPKGSFSTLEIQRTEQGDSAMYLCASSHLRAGGEQFFGPGTRLTVL.

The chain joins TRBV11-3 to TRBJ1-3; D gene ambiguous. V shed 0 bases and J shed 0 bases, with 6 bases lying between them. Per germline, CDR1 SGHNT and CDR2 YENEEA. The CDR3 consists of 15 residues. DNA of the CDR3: TGTGCCAGCAGCTTAGATGGTAGCTCTGGAAACACCATATATTTT. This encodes CASSLDGSSGNTIYF.

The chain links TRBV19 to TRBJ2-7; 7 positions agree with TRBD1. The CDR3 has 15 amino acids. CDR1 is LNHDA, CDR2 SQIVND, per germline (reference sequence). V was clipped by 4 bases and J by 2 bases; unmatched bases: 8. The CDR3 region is CASSRGRDSTYEQYF. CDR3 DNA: TGTGCCAGTAGTAGGGGCCGGGACAGCACCTACGAGCAGTACTTC.

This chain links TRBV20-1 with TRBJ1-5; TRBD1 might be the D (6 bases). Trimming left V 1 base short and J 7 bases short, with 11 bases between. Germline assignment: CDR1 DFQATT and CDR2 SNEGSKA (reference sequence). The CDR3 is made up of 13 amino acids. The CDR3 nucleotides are TGCAGTGCTAGAGGTAGGCAGGGGCAGCCCCAGCATTTT. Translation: CSARGRQGQPQHF.

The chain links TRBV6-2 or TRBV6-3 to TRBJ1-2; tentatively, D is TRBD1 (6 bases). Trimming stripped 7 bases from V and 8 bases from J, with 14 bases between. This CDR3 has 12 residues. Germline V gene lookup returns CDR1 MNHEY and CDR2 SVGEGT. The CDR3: CASTEGGFGYTF. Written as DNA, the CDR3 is TGTGCCAGCACCGAAGGGGGTTTCGGCTACACCTTC.

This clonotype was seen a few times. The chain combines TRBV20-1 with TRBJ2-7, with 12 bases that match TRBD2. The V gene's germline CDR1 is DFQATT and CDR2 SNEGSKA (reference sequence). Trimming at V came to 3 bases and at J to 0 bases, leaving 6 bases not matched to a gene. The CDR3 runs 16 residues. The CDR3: CSASEATSGSSYEQYF. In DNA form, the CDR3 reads TGCAGTGCTAGTGAGGCGACTAGCGGGAGCTCCTACGAGCAGTACTTC.

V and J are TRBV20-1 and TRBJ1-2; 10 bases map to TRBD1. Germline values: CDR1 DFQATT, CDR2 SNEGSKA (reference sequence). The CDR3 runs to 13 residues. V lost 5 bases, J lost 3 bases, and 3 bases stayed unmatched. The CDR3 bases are TGCAGTGCTTCGGACAGGGGGGACTATGGCTACACCTTC. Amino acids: CSASDRGDYGYTF.

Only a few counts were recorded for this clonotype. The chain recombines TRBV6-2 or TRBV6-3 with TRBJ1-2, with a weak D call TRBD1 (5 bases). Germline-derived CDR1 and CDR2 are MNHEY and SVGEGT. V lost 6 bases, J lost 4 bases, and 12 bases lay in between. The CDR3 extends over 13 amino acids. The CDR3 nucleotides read TGTGCCAGCAGGTTGGGGGAGAGCTATGGCTACACCTTC. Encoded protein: CASRLGESYGYTF.